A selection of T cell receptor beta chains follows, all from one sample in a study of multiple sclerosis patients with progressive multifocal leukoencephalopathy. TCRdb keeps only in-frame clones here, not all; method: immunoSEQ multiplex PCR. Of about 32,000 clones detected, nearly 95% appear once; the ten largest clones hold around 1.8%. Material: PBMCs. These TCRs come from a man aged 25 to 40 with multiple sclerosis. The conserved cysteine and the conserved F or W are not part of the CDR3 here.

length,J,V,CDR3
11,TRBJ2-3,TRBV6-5,ASSLTSGDTQY
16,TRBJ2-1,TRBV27,ASSLLFASGLAYNEQF
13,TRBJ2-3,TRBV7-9,ASSLEGLRTDTQY
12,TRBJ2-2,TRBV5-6,ASSLIAGSGELF
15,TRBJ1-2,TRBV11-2,ASSSLDLSPYFYGYT
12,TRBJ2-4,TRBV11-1,ASSSGTGRNIQY
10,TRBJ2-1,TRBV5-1,ASSPAGNEQF
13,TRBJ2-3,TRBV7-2,ASSLAQDRTDTQY
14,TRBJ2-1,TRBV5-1,ASSLRGQAAYNEQF
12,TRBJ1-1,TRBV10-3,AISVLGMNTEAF
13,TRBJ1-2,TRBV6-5,ASSYSTTGSDGYT
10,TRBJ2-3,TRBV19,ASNQGVDTQY
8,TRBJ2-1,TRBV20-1,SAVAGEQF
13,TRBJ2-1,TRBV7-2,ASSMLAGVSNEQF
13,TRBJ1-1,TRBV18,ASSPFTGGNTEAF
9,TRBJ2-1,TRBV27,ASSLTGEQF
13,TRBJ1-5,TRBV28,ASRRGSTSSQPQH
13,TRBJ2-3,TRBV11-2,ASSPMGGSTDTQY
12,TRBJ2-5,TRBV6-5,ASSRTSGRETQY
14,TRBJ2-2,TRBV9,ASSVAGAGGSGELF
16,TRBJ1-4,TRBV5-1,ASSPNQGPLLTNEKLF
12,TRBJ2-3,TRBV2,ASSDGESTDTQY
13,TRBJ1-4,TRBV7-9,TSSWRTGWTEKLF
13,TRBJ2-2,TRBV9,ASSVGGRNTGELF
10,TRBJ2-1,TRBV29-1,SVDVREFEQF
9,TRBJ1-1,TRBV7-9,ASSIPREAF
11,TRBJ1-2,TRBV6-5,ASSYSSSYGYT
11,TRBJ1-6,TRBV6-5,ASSSFYNSPLH
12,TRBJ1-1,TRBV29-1,SVDLGGQGGKAF
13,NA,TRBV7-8,ASSSNRGPSYEQY
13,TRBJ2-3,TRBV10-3,AIREGSISTDTQY
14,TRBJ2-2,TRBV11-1,ASSAGLAGMSGELF
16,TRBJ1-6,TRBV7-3,ASSRLPQGSSYNSPLH
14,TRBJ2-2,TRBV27,ASSPTGVARTGELF
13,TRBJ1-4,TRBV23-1,ASSQSPGGGEKLF
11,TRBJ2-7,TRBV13,ASSLGEGYEQY
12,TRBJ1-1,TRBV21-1,ASSKRREDTEAF
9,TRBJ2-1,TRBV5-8,ASSFMVQQF
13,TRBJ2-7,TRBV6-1,ASSRIGTATEEQY
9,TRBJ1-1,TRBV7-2,ASSSAGRAF
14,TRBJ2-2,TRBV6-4,ASSGTSGSDTGELF
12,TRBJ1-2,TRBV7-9,ASSPRAGDYGYT
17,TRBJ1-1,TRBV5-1,ASSAPGGTGRFMNTEAF
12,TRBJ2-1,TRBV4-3,ASSQDRWINEQF